This TCR beta chain was captured in a study of cytomegalovirus exposure and HLA in healthy donors. This CDR3 spans 14 amino acids. Trimming shortened V by 0 bases and J by 1 base, and 7 bases separated the two germline ends. Per germline, CDR1 SGHTA and CDR2 FQGNSA. Amplification used 60 Vbeta primers and 13 Jbeta primers. The assay was immunoSEQ multiplex PCR, and TCRdb's table has in-frame clones only and misses some. The table includes over 55,000 clones, 55% to 80% detected once. The clonotype was recovered from a man in his forties in good health and CMV-seropositive. Sequenced sample: PBMCs. This rearrangement joins TRBV7-2 to TRBJ2-7, with D unclear. CDR3 nucleotides: TGTGCCAGCAGCTTAGCCCCCCTTTCCTACGAGCAGTACTTC. Translation: CASSLAPLSYEQYF.